These 12 T cell receptor beta chains originate from one sample sequenced in a study of shared clonotypes between healthy human individuals. It was CD45RO-negative cells, positively selected for CCR7, that made up naive CD8 cells, with terminally differentiated effector memory CD45RA+ cells excluded. Libraries were prepared by immunoSEQ multiplex PCR; TCRdb keeps only in-frame clonotypes and omits some of them. Among about 2 million clones, approximately 94% were seen once, and the ten largest hold 1.1%. Sequencing input: naive CD8+ T cells sorted from blood. The source of these receptors is a man between 18 and 35 years old in good health.

As to this clone: Other DNA sequences in this sample translate to the same CDR3. The chain combines TRBV9 with TRBJ2-1; D unclear. V was clipped by 3 bases and J by 5 bases, with 6 bases between them. CDR3 length: 12 amino acids. CDR1 is SGDLS, CDR2 YYNGEE, per germline. This CDR3 reads CASSALNNEQFF. The CDR3, as DNA: TGTGCCAGCAGCGCCTTGAACAATGAGCAGTTCTTC.

For this clone: The junction differs from germline at one of its ends, possibly a read error. Written as DNA, the CDR3 is TGCAGCGTTGAGACTCCGTTGGTGCTCTTC. Translated: CSVETPLVLF. This sequence joins TRBV29-1 and TRBJ2-1; D call uncertain. The CDR3 consists of 10 residues. The germline gives CDR1 SQVTM, CDR2 ANQGSEA.

A remark on this clone: The sample has other DNA sequences that encode this CDR3 too. The chain carries TRBV27 and TRBJ2-7; tentatively, D is TRBD1 (6 bases). The CDR3 runs to 14 residues. Germline values: CDR1 MNHEY, CDR2 SMNVEV (reference sequence). Trimming stripped 4 bases from V and 4 bases from J, with 14 bases between. The CDR3 coding sequence is TGTGCCAGCAGTTCAGGGGCTAGTGGGTACGAGCAGTACTTC. It specifies CASSSGASGYEQYF.

In this sample, this clone turned up once. The chain joins TRBV4-1 to TRBJ1-1, with 8 bases lining up with TRBD1. The CDR3 length is 15 residues. Per germline, CDR1 MGHRA and CDR2 YSYEKL. The V segment lost 5 bases and the J segment 5 bases; nucleotides outside the gene matches: 10. CDR3: CASSAQTGADTEAFF. DNA of the CDR3: TGCGCCAGCAGCGCCCAGACAGGGGCCGATACTGAAGCTTTCTTT.

The V call is TRBV28, the J call TRBJ2-1; unclear D gene. V was shortened by 4 bases and J by 9 bases, with 7 bases between the two germline ends. Germline CDR1 reads MDHEN; CDR2 reads SYDVKM. This CDR3 is 11 amino acids long. In nucleotides, the CDR3 is TGTGCCAGCAGTTCCGATATTGAGCAGTTCTTC. Its protein is CASSSDIEQFF.

V gene TRBV7-9 combines with J gene TRBJ2-2, with TRBD2 matching 7 bases. V lost 6 bases and J lost 2; bases outside the gene matches: 9. The length of the CDR3 is 16 residues. Germline-derived CDR1 and CDR2 are SEHNR and FQNEAQ (reference sequence). For the CDR3, the DNA is TGTGCCAGCAGGCCCCTAGCGGACCTTAACACCGGGGAGCTGTTTTTT. This gives the protein CASRPLADLNTGELFF.

The rearrangement joins TRBV7-2 to TRBJ1-6; no clear D. Deletions cut 4 bases from V and 0 bases from J, with 13 bases between. Germline values: CDR1 SGHTA, CDR2 FQGNSA. The CDR3 has 17 residues. As DNA, the CDR3 is TGTGCCAGCAGCTCATATGTTGGCAGCTCCTATAATTCACCCCTCCACTTT. It encodes CASSSYVGSSYNSPLHF.

The V call is TRBV6-5, the J call TRBJ2-5; D assignment may be TRBD1 or TRBD2 (5 bases each). This CDR3 is built from 15 residues. The germline CDR1 and CDR2 sequences are MNHEY and SVGAGI. Trimming stripped 0 bases from V and 4 bases from J, with 12 bases between. The CDR3 here is CASSYSLARGETQYF. CDR3 coding DNA: TGTGCCAGCAGTTACTCCCTAGCTAGGGGAGAGACCCAGTACTTC.

Only a few counts were recorded for this clone. The sample holds other DNA sequences that translate to the same CDR3. The chain links TRBV9 to TRBJ2-7, with 13 bases fitting TRBD2. Germline V gene lookup returns CDR1 SGDLS and CDR2 YYNGEE. The CDR3 is 14 amino acids. The V segment lost 3 bases and the J segment 4 bases; nucleotides outside the gene matches: 1. The CDR3 loop reads CASSAGLAGYEQYF. For the CDR3, the DNA is TGTGCCAGCAGCGCGGGACTAGCGGGATACGAGCAGTACTTC.

With regard to this clone: Other DNA sequences within the sample encode an identical CDR3. The CDR3 nucleotides read TGTGCCAGCAGTTACTCTCCCGGGGAGCTGTTTTTT. Its protein is CASSYSPGELFF. The rearrangement uses TRBV6-6 and TRBJ2-2; D unclear. Between the trimmed V and J ends, which lost 0 bases and 6 bases, there was a span of 2 bases. CDR3 length: 12 residues. Germline CDR1 and CDR2: MNHNY and SVGAGI (reference sequence).

The chain has TRBV4-1 and TRBJ1-5, with a weak D call TRBD1 (5 bases). Germline CDR1 MGHRA, CDR2 YSYEKL. V lost 0 bases and J lost 10, with 10 bases in between. This CDR3 is 13 amino acids long. The CDR3 DNA is TGCGCCAGCAGCCAAGATCGGGGGGGACCCCAGCATTTT. Translated, it gives CASSQDRGGPQHF.

V and J are TRBV2 and TRBJ1-6, with 8 bases that match TRBD1. There are 14 residues in the CDR3. The V segment lost 6 bases and the J segment 10 bases; nucleotides outside the gene matches: 8. From germline, CDR1 is SNHLY and CDR2 FYNNEI. CDR3 nucleotides: TGTGCCAGCAGCGTCGGACAGGGACGCTCACCCCTCCACTTT. It specifies CASSVGQGRSPLHF.